These 3 T cell receptor beta chains were sequenced from one sample in a study of regulatory T cells in long-lasting Graves disease. Arm-PCR with iRepertoire HTBI primers amplified the CDR3 regions for these TCR beta libraries. In TCRdb, the multiplex PCR reads were re-called with MiXCR into one record per CDR3 protein. The sample carries about half a million distinct CDR3 sequences, roughly 23% recorded once. Time point indicated: persistent/refractory GD, antithyroid drugs over 5 years with positive TRAb. Isolated PBMC RNA provided the starting material for the TCR library. Sequencing used peripheral blood mononuclear cells (PBMCs), obtained when the disease was refractory, from a patient treated with antithyroid drugs. The receptors derive from a female donor with Graves disease.

The gene calls are TRBV27 and TRBJ2-7; D gene ambiguous. Germline V lookup: CDR1 MNHEY, CDR2 SMNVEV (reference sequence). The length of the CDR3 is 12 residues. V lost 4 bases to trimming and J lost 7 bases, with 11 bases between them. The CDR3 is CASSSSADEQYF. CDR3 coding DNA: TGTGCCAGCAGTTCCTCCGCCGATGAGCAGTACTTC.

Only a few counts were recorded for this clonotype. This rearrangement joins TRBV10-3 to TRBJ1-1, with unresolved D. The CDR3 has 11 residues. Germline V gene sequence: CDR1 ENHRY, CDR2 SYGVKD. Trimming removed 4 bases at V and 4 bases at J, with 4 bases between. CDR3 in DNA: TGTGCCATCAGTGGATTCACTGAAGCTTTCTTT. Protein product: CAISGFTEAFF.

This clonotype has a handful of counts. V usage is TRBV25-1 and J usage is TRBJ1-2, with TRBD1 matching 8 bases. The V gene's germline CDR1 is MGHDK and CDR2 SYGVNS. The V gene end was trimmed by 4 bases and the J gene end by 6 bases; junction bases not matched to a gene: 7. The CDR3 sequence is 14 residues long. CDR3 bases: TGTGCCAGCAGTGCCGATACAGGGGGAGATGGCTACACCTTC. As protein: CASSADTGGDGYTF.